The next 10 T cell receptor beta chains were all read from a single sample in a study of long-term antiretroviral therapy in people with HIV. They ran version v3.0 of the immunoSEQ assay at survey level. Method: immunoSEQ multiplex PCR; TCRdb's copy keeps in-frame clones and lacks some. The sample holds approximately 25,000 clones, just over 85% seen once. The material sequenced was unsorted PBMCs, taken about 4.3 years after starting antiretroviral therapy. These TCRs come from a man between 25 and 39 years old with HIV.

The chain has TRBV5-1 and TRBJ2-1; no reliable D call. The CDR3 totals 15 residues. Germline V gene data show CDR1 as SGHRS and CDR2 as YFSETQ. V lost 4 bases, J lost 0 bases, and 11 bases lay in between. The CDR3 spells CASSLAGSSYNEQFF. CDR3 sequence (DNA): TGCGCCAGCAGCCTCGCCGGCAGCTCCTACAATGAGCAGTTCTTC.

The rearrangement links TRBV7-2 to TRBJ1-5; no clear D gene. This CDR3 spans 14 amino acids. Trimming cost V 2 bases and J 5 bases, with 10 bases left between them. Germline V gives CDR1 SGHTA, CDR2 FQGNSA. The CDR3 nucleotides read TGTGCCAGCAGCTTACAGTGGGCGCATCAGCCCCAGCATTTT. Protein: CASSLQWAHQPQHF. The variable domain in full, with the rest retrieved from reference TRBV7-2 and TRBJ1-5, is GAGVSQSPSNKVTEKGKDVELRCDPISGHTALYWYRQSLGQGLEFLIYFQGNSAPDKSGLPSDRFSAERTGGSVSTLTIQRTQQEDSAVYLCASSLQWAHQPQHFGDGTRLSIL.

The genes are TRBV6-5 and TRBJ2-1; no firm D call. The CDR3 extends over 11 amino acids. Germline loops: CDR1 MNHEY, CDR2 SVGAGI. The V and J ends lost 2 bases and 6 bases respectively, with 2 bases between them. The CDR3 reads CASSYGNEQFF. CDR3 DNA sequence: TGTGCCAGCAGTTACGGCAATGAGCAGTTCTTC.

The chain recombines TRBV2 with TRBJ1-2; D possibly corresponds to TRBD1 (5 bases). The CDR3 is 14 residues long. V lost 5 bases, J lost 5 bases, and 15 bases lay in between. Germline V CDR1 and CDR2: SNHLY, FYNNEI. CDR3 in amino acids: CASSQGFKGYGYTF. The DNA for the CDR3 is TGTGCCAGCAGTCAGGGTTTTAAAGGGTATGGCTACACCTTC.

The rearrangement joins TRBV7-8 to TRBJ2-1, with TRBD2 as a possible D gene (6 bases). CDR1 and CDR2 from the germline V gene are SGHVS and FQNEAQ. This CDR3 has 17 residues. With 5 bases removed from V and 0 bases from J, the gap between germline ends came to 17 bases. CDR3 region: CASSLGSGRSSYNEQFF. CDR3 in DNA: TGTGCCAGCAGCCTGGGTAGCGGACGGAGCTCCTACAATGAGCAGTTCTTC.

This sequence joins TRBV15 and TRBJ2-3; tentative D call: TRBD2 (6 bases). Germline CDR1 LNHNV, CDR2 YYDKDF (reference sequence). V lost 1 base to trimming and J lost 2 bases, with 10 bases between them. This CDR3 has 15 amino acids. The CDR3 reads CATSRVRGFTDTQYF. The CDR3 coding sequence is TGTGCCACCAGCAGAGTGCGGGGATTCACAGATACGCAGTATTTT.

This chain uses TRBV28 with TRBJ2-7; 7 bases agree with TRBD2. The CDR3 totals 12 residues. CDR1 is MDHEN and CDR2 is SYDVKM in the germline V gene. V trimming: 5 bases; J trimming: 6 bases; junction bases outside the gene matches: 4. CDR3 coding DNA: TGTGCCAGCAGTCCGGGGGGATCCGAGCAGTACTTC. Residues: CASSPGGSEQYF.

The DNA of the CDR3 is TGTGCCACCCCCGGGGGGAAGGACAGCCCCTACAATGAGCAGTTCTTC. It is translated as CATPGGKDSPYNEQFF. J is TRBJ2-1 and V is TRBV7-9, with a weak D call TRBD2 (7 bases). The CDR3 is made up of 16 amino acids. Trimming left V 10 bases short and J 2 bases short, with 21 bases between. Germline V gene lookup returns CDR1 SEHNR and CDR2 FQNEAQ (reference sequence).

The chain joins TRBV7-6 to TRBJ2-7; the match to TRBD1 covers 7 bases. The CDR3 is 12 amino acids. J was trimmed by 5 bases and V by 4 bases; bases with no gene match: 2. Germline CDR1 reads SGHVS; CDR2 reads FNYEAQ. The CDR3 reads CASSYTGDEQYF. For the CDR3, the DNA is TGTGCCAGCAGCTACACAGGGGACGAGCAGTACTTC.

This rearrangement joins TRBV7-8 to TRBJ2-3, with 7 bases identical to TRBD2. The CDR3 sequence is 19 residues long. Germline CDR1 reads SGHVS; CDR2 reads FQNEAQ. V lost 5 bases to trimming and J lost 2 bases; unmatched junction nucleotides: 19. CDR3 DNA: TGTGCCAGCAGCCAAGGTCTAGCGGAGGGATGGTTCCCCACAGATACGCAGTATTTT. It is translated as CASSQGLAEGWFPTDTQYF. The variable domain in full, with the rest retrieved from reference TRBV7-8 and TRBJ2-3, is GAGVSQSPRYKVAKRGQDVALRCDPISGHVSLFWYQQALGQGPEFLTYFQNEAQLDKSGLPSDRFFAERPEGSVSTLKIQRTQQEDSAVYLCASSQGLAEGWFPTDTQYFGPGTRLTVL.